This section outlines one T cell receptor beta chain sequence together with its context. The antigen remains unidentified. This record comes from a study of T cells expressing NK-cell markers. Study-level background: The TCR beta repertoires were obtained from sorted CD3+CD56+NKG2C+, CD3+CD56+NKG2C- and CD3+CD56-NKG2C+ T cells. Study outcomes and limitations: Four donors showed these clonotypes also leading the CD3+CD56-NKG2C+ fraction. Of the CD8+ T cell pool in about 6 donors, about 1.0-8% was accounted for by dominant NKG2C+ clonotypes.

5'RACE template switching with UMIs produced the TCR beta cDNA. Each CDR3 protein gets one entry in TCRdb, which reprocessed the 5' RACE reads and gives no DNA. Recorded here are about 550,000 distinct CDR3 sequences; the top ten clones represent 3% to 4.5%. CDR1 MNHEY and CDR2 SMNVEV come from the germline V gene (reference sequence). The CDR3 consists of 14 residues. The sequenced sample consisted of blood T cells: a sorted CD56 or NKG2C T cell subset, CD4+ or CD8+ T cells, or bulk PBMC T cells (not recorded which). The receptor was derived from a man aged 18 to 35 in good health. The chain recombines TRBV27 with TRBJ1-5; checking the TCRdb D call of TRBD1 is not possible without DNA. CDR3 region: CASSLSAGNQPQHF.